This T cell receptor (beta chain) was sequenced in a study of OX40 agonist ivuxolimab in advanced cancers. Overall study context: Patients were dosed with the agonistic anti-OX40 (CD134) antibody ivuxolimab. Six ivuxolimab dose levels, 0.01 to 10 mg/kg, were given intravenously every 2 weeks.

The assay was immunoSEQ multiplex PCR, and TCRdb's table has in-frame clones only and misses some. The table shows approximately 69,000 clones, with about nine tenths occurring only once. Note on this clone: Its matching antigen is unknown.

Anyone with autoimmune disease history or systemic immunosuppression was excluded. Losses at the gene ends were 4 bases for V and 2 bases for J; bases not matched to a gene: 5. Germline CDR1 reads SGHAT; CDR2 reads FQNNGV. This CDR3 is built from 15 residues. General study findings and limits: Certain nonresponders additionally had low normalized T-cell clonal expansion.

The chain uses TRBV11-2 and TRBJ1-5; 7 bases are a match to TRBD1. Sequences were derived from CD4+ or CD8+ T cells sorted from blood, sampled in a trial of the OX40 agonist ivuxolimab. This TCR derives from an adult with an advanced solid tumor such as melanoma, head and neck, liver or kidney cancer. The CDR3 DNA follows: TGTGCCAGCAGCTACCAGGGGGAGGGCAATCAGCCCCAGCATTTT. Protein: CASSYQGEGNQPQHF.